These 11 T cell receptor beta chains originate from one sample sequenced in a study of OX40 agonist ivuxolimab in advanced cancers. Produced via immunoSEQ multiplex PCR; TCRdb's table is partial and in-frame only. The table has some 82,000 clones, roughly 94% seen once; the top ten hold 11%. Sequenced here: CD4+ or CD8+ T cells sorted from blood, sampled in a trial of the OX40 agonist ivuxolimab. Source of these receptors: an adult with an advanced solid tumor such as melanoma, head and neck, liver or kidney cancer.

V and J are TRBV19 and TRBJ2-1; 12 nucleotides align to TRBD1. CDR3 length: 15 amino acids. Germline V gene sequence: CDR1 LNHDA, CDR2 SQIVND (reference sequence). The trim removed 3 bases at V and 6 bases at J, leaving 3 bases unmatched. CDR3 in amino acids: CASSIGTGGVNEQFF. The CDR3 DNA follows: TGTGCCAGTAGTATCGGGACAGGGGGCGTCAATGAGCAGTTCTTC. The full variable domain, its missing parts supplied by reference TRBV19 and TRBJ2-1, is DGGITQSPKYLFRKEGQNVTLSCEQNLNHDAMYWYRQDPGQGLRLIYYSQIVNDFQKGDIAEGYSVSREKKESFPLTVTSAQKNPTAFYLCASSIGTGGVNEQFFGPGTRLTVL.

The chain recombines TRBV6-1 with TRBJ1-1, with D tentatively TRBD1 (6 bases). Germline lookup yields CDR1 MNHNS and CDR2 SASEGT. CDR3 length: 14 amino acids. V gave up 8 bases and J gave up 5 bases, with 18 bases separating them. The chain's CDR3 is CASAGGGTETEAFF. The CDR3 DNA sequence: TGTGCCAGCGCGGGGGGGGGCACGGAGACTGAAGCTTTCTTT.

The chain combines TRBV30 with TRBJ1-1; tentatively, D is TRBD1 (5 bases). This CDR3 comprises 14 residues. V lost 1 base to trimming and J lost 2 bases, with 11 bases between them. Germline CDR1 GTSNPN, CDR2 SVGIG (reference sequence). As DNA, the CDR3 is TGTGCCTGGAGTGAGGGACCGAGTAACACTGAAGCTTTCTTT. This codes for CAWSEGPSNTEAFF.

Only a few counts were recorded for this clone. The rearrangement uses TRBV4-3 and TRBJ2-3; tentative D call: TRBD2 (5 bases). Germline V gives CDR1 LGHNA, CDR2 YSLEER. This CDR3 contains 16 residues. V shed 0 bases and J shed 3 bases, with 13 bases lying between them. CDR3 loop: CASSQEPAADTDTQYF. CDR3 sequence (DNA): TGCGCCAGCAGCCAAGAACCTGCAGCGGATACAGATACGCAGTATTTT.

The chain couples TRBV30 to TRBJ1-4, with D uncertain. Trimming took 5 bases from V and 4 from J, leaving 17 bases between them. The CDR3 runs 15 residues. From germline, CDR1 is GTSNPN and CDR2 SVGIG (reference sequence). CDR3 protein: CAWAPAGEYNEKLFF. For the CDR3, the DNA is TGTGCCTGGGCCCCTGCGGGAGAATATAATGAAAAACTGTTTTTT.

This sequence joins TRBV7-2 and TRBJ2-7; D is unresolved. This CDR3 is 13 amino acids long. V lost 3 bases and J 4 bases, leaving 10 bases between the germline ends. CDR1 and CDR2 (germline): SGHTA, FQGNSA. The CDR3 region has the DNA TGTGCCAGCAGCTTCTTCGGAATTTACGAGCAGTACTTC. It yields the protein CASSFFGIYEQYF.

This chain uses TRBV4-2 with TRBJ1-2; D gene uncertain. CDR1 and CDR2 (germline): LGHNA, YNFKEQ. CDR3 length: 13 residues. V lost 0 bases and J 8 bases, leaving 10 bases between the germline ends. The CDR3 nucleotides read TGTGCCAGCAGCCAAGAGGGCCTGGGGGGCTACACCTTC. The encoded protein is CASSQEGLGGYTF.

The chain combines TRBV7-2 with TRBJ2-3, with D perhaps matching TRBD1 (5 bases). CDR3 size: 13 residues. V lost 3 bases, J lost 4 bases, and 8 bases lay in between. Germline V lookup: CDR1 SGHTA, CDR2 FQGNSA. CDR3 nucleotides: TGTGCCAGCAGCTTCTCAGGGTCAGATACGCAGTATTTT. This codes for CASSFSGSDTQYF.

The chain recombines TRBV9 with TRBJ1-4; maybe TRBD1 (5 bases). V was trimmed by 4 bases and J by 4 bases, leaving 17 bases between them. The CDR3 extends over 16 amino acids. Germline V lookup: CDR1 SGDLS, CDR2 YYNGEE. CDR3 in DNA: TGTGCCAGCAGCCCCGGGGGAGGGGCGATTAATGAAAAACTGTTTTTT. It codes for CASSPGGGAINEKLFF.

This chain connects TRBV6-5 to TRBJ1-1; a possible D gene is TRBD1 (5 bases). Germline V gene sequence: CDR1 MNHEY, CDR2 SVGAGI. The V end lost 7 bases, the J end lost 4 bases, and 16 bases lay between the germline ends. This CDR3 is 14 amino acids long. The CDR3 protein is CASKNGGEVTEAFF. Here the CDR3 DNA reads TGTGCCAGCAAAAACGGGGGGGAAGTCACTGAAGCTTTCTTT.

Note on this clone: A much larger clone is a single base away; this may be a read error. The chain joins TRBV7-2 to TRBJ2-7, with TRBD2 as a possible D gene (5 bases). V was clipped by 2 bases and J by 7 bases, with 6 bases between them. The CDR3 contains 11 residues. Germline values: CDR1 SGHTA, CDR2 FQGNSA. The CDR3 sequence: CASSLSGEQYF. The CDR3 DNA reads as TGTGCCAGCAGCTTATCGGGGGAGCAGTACTTC.